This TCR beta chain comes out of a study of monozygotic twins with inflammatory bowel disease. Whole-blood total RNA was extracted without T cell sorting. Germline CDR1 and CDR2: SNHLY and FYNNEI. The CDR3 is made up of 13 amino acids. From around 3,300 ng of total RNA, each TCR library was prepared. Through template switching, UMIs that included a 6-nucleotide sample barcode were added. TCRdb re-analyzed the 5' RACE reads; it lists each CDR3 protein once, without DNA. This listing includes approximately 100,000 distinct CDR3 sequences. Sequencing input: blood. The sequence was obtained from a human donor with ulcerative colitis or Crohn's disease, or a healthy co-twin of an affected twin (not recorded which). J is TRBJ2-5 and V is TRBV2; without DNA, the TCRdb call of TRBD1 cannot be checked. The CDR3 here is CALHKMQGETQYF.